A single sample is the source of the 14 T cell receptor beta chains below, sequenced in a study of blood T cell repertoires in COVID-19. The data were produced by immunoSEQ multiplex PCR, yet TCRdb's version contains in-frame clones alone and is incomplete. Here the sample spans some 130,000 clones, around 89% being singletons. Sequencing was carried out using peripheral blood. These receptors were obtained from a man aged 55 to 70 with COVID-19, enrolled during active disease.

V is TRBV5-4 and J is TRBJ1-4; the D gene is possibly TRBD1 (6 bases). There are 14 residues in the CDR3. The germline V and J ends were trimmed by 4 bases and 4 bases, with 11 bases remaining between them. Germline CDR1 SGHNT, CDR2 YYREEE (reference sequence). The DNA of the CDR3 is TGTGCCAGCAGCCCGGACAGTATTAATGAAAAACTGTTTTTT. Encoded protein: CASSPDSINEKLFF.

The chain links TRBV7-2 to TRBJ1-5; 8 nucleotides align to TRBD1. J gave up 5 bases and V 1 base, and 7 bases lay outside the gene matches. Germline V gene sequence: CDR1 SGHTA, CDR2 FQGNSA. CDR3 length: 16 residues. Here the CDR3 DNA reads TGTGCCAGCAGCTTAGTGGGGCCCAGGGGGCATCAGCCCCAGCATTTT. This translates into CASSLVGPRGHQPQHF.

The chain joins TRBV27 to TRBJ1-5; 7 bases agree with TRBD1. The CDR3 consists of 15 residues. Germline trimming cut 5 bases from V and 2 bases from J; bases unmatched to any gene: 6. The germline V gene has CDR1 MNHEY and CDR2 SMNVEV (reference sequence). The CDR3 nucleotides are TGTGCCAGCAGTCCCGGAGGGACAGGCAATCAGCCCCAGCATTTT. Translation gives CASSPGGTGNQPQHF.

V is TRBV12-3 or TRBV12-4 and J is TRBJ1-2, with TRBD1 as a possible D gene (5 bases). With 5 bases removed from V and 7 bases from J, the gap between germline ends came to 11 bases. The CDR3 consists of 12 residues. The CDR3 nucleotides are TGTGCCAGCAGTATGACCGGGGGTGGCTACACCTTC. It encodes CASSMTGGGYTF.

J is TRBJ2-2 and V is TRBV6-2 or TRBV6-3; no firm D call. This CDR3 spans 14 amino acids. The germline V gene has CDR1 MNHEY and CDR2 SVGEGT. V lost 6 bases and J lost 0, with 8 bases in between. The chain's CDR3 is CASSPYANTGELFF. CDR3 DNA sequence: TGTGCCAGCAGCCCCTACGCGAACACCGGGGAGCTGTTTTTT.

This chain joins TRBV7-9 and TRBJ1-1, with 8 bases identical to TRBD1. This CDR3 spans 14 amino acids. Looked up from germline, CDR1 is SEHNR and CDR2 is FQNEAQ (reference sequence). Unmatched junction bases numbered 1, after V lost 4 bases and J lost 0 bases. The CDR3 protein is CASSSGQVNTEAFF. In DNA form, the CDR3 reads TGTGCCAGCAGCTCGGGACAGGTGAACACTGAAGCTTTCTTT.

The chain employs TRBV4-2 and TRBJ1-1; D perhaps matches TRBD1 (6 bases). With 4 bases removed from V and 10 bases from J, the gap between germline ends came to 13 bases. This CDR3 has 12 amino acids. Germline CDR1 reads LGHNA; CDR2 reads YNFKEQ. The CDR3 region is CASSPTQGSAFF. For the CDR3, the DNA is TGTGCCAGCAGCCCAACACAGGGTTCAGCTTTCTTT.

V is TRBV7-9 and J is TRBJ2-7; 8 positions agree with TRBD1. This CDR3 has 14 amino acids. With V trimmed by 4 bases and J by 1 base, 3 bases remained unmatched. In germline, CDR1 is SEHNR, CDR2 FQNEAQ (reference sequence). The CDR3 region has the DNA TGTGCCAGCAGCTCCGGGACAGGTTCCTACGAGCAGTACTTC. Protein: CASSSGTGSYEQYF.

This chain connects TRBV6-5 to TRBJ1-3, with 7 nucleotides matching TRBD1. V lost 10 bases, J lost 0 bases, and 6 bases stayed unmatched. This CDR3 is 14 amino acids long. The germline gives CDR1 MNHEY, CDR2 SVGAGI. DNA of the CDR3: TGTGCCACTCGACAGGGCGACTCTGGAAACACCATATATTTT. Protein: CATRQGDSGNTIYF.

The chain combines TRBV7-8 with TRBJ2-5; 7 bases are a match to TRBD1. Germline CDR1 and CDR2: SGHVS and FQNEAQ. CDR3 length: 13 amino acids. The V gene end was trimmed by 6 bases and the J gene end by 5 bases; junction bases not matched to a gene: 6. Here the CDR3 reads CASRYGTVETQYF. The CDR3, as DNA: TGTGCCAGCAGATATGGGACAGTGGAGACCCAGTACTTC.

The chain joins TRBV5-4 to TRBJ2-7; 8 nucleotides align to TRBD1. The V segment lost 4 bases and the J segment 4 bases; nucleotides outside the gene matches: 7. The CDR3 is made up of 14 amino acids. Germline CDR1 and CDR2: SGHNT and YYREEE (reference sequence). CDR3 protein: CASSQRQGTYEQYF. CDR3 nucleotides: TGTGCCAGCAGCCAAAGACAGGGGACATACGAGCAGTACTTC.

The chain uses TRBV6-5 and TRBJ1-4, with TRBD1 matching over 10 bases. V lost 5 bases, J lost 1 base, and 1 base stayed unmatched. The germline gives CDR1 MNHEY, CDR2 SVGAGI. CDR3 length equals 15 residues. CDR3 region: CASSRTGGTNEKLFF. CDR3 nucleotide sequence: TGTGCCAGCAGTCGGACAGGGGGAACTAATGAAAAACTGTTTTTT.

This clone came up once. This CDR3 reads CATSRGPRTGATDTQYF. CDR3 DNA: TGTGCCACCAGCAGAGGGCCAAGGACAGGGGCCACAGATACGCAGTATTTT. The V gene is TRBV15, the J gene TRBJ2-3; 9 bases align to TRBD1. The junction had 7 bases not matched to a gene; V was cut back by 1 base and J by 2 bases. From germline, CDR1 is LNHNV and CDR2 YYDKDF (reference sequence). The CDR3 has 17 residues.

The genes are TRBV3-1 (or the pseudogene TRBV3-2) and TRBJ1-2; D gene unclear. V lost 0 bases, J lost 8 bases, and 13 bases lay in between. Germline V gives CDR1 LGHDT, CDR2 YNNKEL (reference sequence). The CDR3 extends over 14 amino acids. CDR3 loop: CASSQELSNRGYTF. The CDR3 DNA reads as TGTGCCAGCAGCCAAGAGTTAAGCAATCGAGGCTACACCTTC.